The clone carrying this TCR beta chain was observed at least ten times. Noted time point: sample taken at primary tumor resection. This record belongs to a study of spatial heterogeneity in lung cancer. From the 5' RACE reads, TCRdb called clonotypes with MiXCR, one entry per CDR3 protein. The table includes tens of thousands of distinct CDR3 sequences, roughly an eighth detected once. CDR3 size: 14 residues. The germline gives CDR1 MDHEN, CDR2 SYDVKM. With 6 bases removed from V and 0 bases from J, the gap between germline ends came to 12 bases. V usage is TRBV28 and J usage is TRBJ2-7, with a possible D match to TRBD2 (5 bases). The sequenced sample was PBMCs, obtained at surgery. The receptor comes from a male donor with early-stage non-small cell lung cancer. The CDR3, as DNA: TGTGCCAGCAGCACTAGGTTGGGCTCCTACGAGCAGTACTTC. Protein: CASSTRLGSYEQYF.